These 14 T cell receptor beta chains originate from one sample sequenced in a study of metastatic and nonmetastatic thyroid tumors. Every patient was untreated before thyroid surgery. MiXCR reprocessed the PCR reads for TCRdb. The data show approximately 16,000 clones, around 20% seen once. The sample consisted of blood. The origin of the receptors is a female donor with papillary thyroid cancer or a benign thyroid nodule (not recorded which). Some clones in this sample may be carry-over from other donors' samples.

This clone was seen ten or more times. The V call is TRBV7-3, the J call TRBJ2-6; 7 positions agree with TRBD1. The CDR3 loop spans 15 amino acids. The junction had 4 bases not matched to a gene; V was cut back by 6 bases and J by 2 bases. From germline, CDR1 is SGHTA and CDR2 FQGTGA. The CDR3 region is CASSRQGPGANVLTF. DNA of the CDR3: TGTGCCAGCAGTCGACAGGGTCCTGGGGCCAACGTCCTGACTTTC. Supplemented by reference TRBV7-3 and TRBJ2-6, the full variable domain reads GAGVSQTPSNKVTEKGKYVELRCDPISGHTALYWYRQSLGQGPEFLIYFQGTGAADDSGLPNDRFFAVRPEGSVSTLKIQRTERGDSAVYLCASSRQGPGANVLTFGAGSRLTVL.

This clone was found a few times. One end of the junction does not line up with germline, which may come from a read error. The CDR3 region is CASSLQVNYCYTF. The CDR3 DNA sequence: TGTGCCAGCAGCTTACAGGTGAACTATTGCTACACCTTC. V usage is TRBV7-2 and J usage is TRBJ1-2, with D hard to call. Germline V gives CDR1 SGHTA, CDR2 FQGNSA. There are 13 residues in the CDR3. The full variable domain, in which reference TRBV7-2 and TRBJ1-2 provide the parts outside the CDR3, is GAGVSQSPSNKVTEKGKDVELRCDPISGHTALYWYRQSLGQGLEFLIYFQGNSAPDKSGLPSDRFSAERTGGSVSTLTIQRTQQEDSAVYLCASSLQVNYCYTFGSGTRLTVV.

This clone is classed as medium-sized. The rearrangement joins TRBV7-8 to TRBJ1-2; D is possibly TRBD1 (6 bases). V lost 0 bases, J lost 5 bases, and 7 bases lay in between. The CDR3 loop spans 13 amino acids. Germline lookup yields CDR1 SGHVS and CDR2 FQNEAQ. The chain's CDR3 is CASSLATGYGYTF. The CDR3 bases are TGTGCCAGCAGCTTAGCTACAGGGTATGGCTACACCTTC.

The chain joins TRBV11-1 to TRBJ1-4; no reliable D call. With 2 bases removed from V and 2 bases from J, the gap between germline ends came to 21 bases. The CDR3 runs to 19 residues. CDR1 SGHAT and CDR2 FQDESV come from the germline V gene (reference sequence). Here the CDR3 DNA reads TGTGCCAGCAGCTTATACTCACAGAGGGAGTGGTGTACTAATGAAAAACTGTTTTTT. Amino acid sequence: CASSLYSQREWCTNEKLFF.

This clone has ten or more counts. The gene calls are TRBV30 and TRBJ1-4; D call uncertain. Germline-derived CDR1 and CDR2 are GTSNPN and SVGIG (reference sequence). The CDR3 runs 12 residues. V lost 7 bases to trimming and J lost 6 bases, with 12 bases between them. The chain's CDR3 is CASRHTDEKLFF. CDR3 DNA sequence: TGTGCCTCGAGACATACGGATGAAAAACTGTTTTTT.

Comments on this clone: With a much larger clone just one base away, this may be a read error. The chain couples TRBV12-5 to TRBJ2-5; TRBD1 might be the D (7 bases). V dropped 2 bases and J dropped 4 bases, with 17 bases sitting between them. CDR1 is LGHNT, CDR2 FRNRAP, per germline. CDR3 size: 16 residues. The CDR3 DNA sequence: TGTGCTAGTGGTTTGTTACTCTGTCAGGGGGGAGAGACCCAGTACTTC. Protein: CASGLLLCQGGETQYF.

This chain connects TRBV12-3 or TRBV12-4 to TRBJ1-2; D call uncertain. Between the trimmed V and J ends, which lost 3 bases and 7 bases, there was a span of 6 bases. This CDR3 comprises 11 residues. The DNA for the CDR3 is TGTGCCAGCAGTTTGGGTTCTGGCTACACCTTC. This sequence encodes CASSLGSGYTF.

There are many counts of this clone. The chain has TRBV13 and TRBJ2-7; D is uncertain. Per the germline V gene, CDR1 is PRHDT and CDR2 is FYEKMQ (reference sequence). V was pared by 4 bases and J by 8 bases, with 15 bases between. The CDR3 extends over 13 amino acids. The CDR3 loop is CASSSQMALKQYF. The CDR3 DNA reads TGTGCCAGCAGCTCCCAGATGGCCCTAAAGCAGTACTTC.

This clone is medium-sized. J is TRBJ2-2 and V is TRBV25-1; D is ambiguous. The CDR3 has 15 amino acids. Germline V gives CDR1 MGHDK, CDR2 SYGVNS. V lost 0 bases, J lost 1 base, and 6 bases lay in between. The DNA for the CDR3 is TGTGCCAGCAGTGAATATTTACGGAACACCGGGGAGCTGTTTTTT. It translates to CASSEYLRNTGELFF.

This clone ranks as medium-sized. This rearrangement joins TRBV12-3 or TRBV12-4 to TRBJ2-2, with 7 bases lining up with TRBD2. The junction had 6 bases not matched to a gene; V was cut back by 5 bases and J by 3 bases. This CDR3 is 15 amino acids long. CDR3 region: CASSPTSQDTGELFF. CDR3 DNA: TGTGCCAGCAGTCCGACTAGCCAGGACACCGGGGAGCTGTTTTTT.

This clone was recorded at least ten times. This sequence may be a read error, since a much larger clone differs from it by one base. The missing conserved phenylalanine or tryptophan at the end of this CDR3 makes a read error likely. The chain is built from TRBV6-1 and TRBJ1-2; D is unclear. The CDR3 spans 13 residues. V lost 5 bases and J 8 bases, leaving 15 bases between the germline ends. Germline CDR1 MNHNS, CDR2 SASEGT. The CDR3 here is CASSQTELRGYTL. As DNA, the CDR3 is TGTGCCAGCAGTCAAACAGAGCTACGGGGCTACACCCTC.

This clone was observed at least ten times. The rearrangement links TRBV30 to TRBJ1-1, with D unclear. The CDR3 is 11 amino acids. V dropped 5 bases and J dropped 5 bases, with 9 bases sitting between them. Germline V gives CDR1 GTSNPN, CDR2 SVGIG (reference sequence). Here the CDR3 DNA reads TGTGCCTGGGCCACTGGGACTGAAGCTTTCTTT. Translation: CAWATGTEAFF.

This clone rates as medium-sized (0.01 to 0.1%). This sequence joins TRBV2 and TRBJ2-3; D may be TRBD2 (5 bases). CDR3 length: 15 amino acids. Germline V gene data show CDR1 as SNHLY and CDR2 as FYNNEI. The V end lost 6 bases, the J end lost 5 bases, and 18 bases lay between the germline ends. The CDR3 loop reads CASRPWGVSRDTQYF. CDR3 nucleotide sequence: TGTGCCAGCAGACCTTGGGGAGTTTCGCGAGATACGCAGTATTTT.

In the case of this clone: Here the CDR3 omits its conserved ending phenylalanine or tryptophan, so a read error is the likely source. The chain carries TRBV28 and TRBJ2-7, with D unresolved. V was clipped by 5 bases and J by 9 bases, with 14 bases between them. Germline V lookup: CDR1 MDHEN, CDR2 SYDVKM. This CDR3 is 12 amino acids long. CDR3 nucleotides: TGTGCCAGCAGTCTAAGGAGCCGTGTGCAGTACTTG. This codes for CASSLRSRVQYL.